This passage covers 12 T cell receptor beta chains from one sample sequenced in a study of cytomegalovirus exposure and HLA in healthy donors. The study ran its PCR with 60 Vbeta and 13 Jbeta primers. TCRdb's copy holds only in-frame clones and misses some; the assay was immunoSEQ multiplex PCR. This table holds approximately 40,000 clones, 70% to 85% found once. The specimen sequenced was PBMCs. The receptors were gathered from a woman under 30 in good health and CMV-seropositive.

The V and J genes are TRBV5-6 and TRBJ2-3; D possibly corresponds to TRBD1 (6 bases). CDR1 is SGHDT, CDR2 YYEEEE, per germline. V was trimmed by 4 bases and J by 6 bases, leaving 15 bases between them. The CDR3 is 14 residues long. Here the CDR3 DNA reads TGTGCCAGCAGCCCCACCCACAGGGCGGATACGCAGTATTTT. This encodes CASSPTHRADTQYF.

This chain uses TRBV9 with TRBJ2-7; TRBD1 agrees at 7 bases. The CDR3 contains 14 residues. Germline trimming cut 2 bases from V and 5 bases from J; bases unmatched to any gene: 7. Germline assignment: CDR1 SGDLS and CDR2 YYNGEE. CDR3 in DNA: TGTGCCAGCAGCGTCAGGCCCGGGACAGACGAGCAGTACTTC. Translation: CASSVRPGTDEQYF.

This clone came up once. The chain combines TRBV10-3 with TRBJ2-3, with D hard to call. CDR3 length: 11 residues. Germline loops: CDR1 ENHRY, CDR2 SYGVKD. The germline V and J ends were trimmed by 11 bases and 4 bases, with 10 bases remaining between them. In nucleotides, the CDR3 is TGTGCCTCTAGTATGGCAGATACGCAGTATTTT. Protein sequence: CASSMADTQYF.

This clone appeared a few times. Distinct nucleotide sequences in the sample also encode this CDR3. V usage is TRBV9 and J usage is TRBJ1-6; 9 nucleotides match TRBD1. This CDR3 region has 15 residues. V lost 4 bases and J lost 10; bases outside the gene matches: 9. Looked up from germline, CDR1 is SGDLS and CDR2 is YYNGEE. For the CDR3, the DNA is TGTGCCAGCAGCCCCGGGGACAGGGATTTGTCACCCCTCCACTTT. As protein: CASSPGDRDLSPLHF. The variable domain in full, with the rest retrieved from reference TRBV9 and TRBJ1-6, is DSGVTQTPKHLITATGQRVTLRCSPRSGDLSVYWYQQSLDQGLQFLIQYYNGEERAKGNILERFSAQQFPDLHSELNLSSLELGDSALYFCASSPGDRDLSPLHFGNGTRLTVT.

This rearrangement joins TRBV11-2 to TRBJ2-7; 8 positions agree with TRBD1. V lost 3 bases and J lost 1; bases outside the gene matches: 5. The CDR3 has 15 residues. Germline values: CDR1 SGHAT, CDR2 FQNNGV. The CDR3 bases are TGTGCCAGCAGCTTTGAGACAGGGGCTTCCTACGAGCAGTACTTC. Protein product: CASSFETGASYEQYF.

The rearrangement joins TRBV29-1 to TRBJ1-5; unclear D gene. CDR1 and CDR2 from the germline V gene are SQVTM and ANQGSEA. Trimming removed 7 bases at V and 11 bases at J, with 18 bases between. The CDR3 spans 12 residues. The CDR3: CSGLAQDGAQHF. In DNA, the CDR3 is TGCAGCGGCCTGGCCCAAGACGGAGCCCAGCATTTT.

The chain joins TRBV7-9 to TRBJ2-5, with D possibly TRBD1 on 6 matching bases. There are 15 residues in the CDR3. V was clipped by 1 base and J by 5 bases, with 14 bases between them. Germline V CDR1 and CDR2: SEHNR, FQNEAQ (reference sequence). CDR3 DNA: TGTGCCAGCAGCTTAGGGTTCGGGACATCGGAGACCCAGTACTTC. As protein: CASSLGFGTSETQYF.

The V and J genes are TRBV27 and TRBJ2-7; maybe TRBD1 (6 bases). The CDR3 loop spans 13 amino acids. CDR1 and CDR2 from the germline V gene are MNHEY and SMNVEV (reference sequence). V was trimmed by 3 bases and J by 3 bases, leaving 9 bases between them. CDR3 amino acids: CASSFQGSYEQYF. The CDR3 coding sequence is TGTGCCAGCAGTTTCCAGGGGAGCTACGAGCAGTACTTC.

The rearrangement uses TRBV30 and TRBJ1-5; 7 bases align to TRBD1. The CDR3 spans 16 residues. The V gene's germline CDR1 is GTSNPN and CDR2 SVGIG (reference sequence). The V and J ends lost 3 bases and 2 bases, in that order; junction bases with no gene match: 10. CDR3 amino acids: CAWSHTTRGGNQPQHF. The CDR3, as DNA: TGTGCCTGGAGCCACACCACCAGGGGGGGCAATCAGCCCCAGCATTTT.

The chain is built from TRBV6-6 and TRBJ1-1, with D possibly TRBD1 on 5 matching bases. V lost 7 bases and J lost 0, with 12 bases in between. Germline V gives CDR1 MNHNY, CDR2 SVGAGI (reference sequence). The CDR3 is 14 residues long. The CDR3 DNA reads TGTGCCAGCACTCAGGGCCGGATGAACACTGAAGCTTTCTTT. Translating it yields CASTQGRMNTEAFF.

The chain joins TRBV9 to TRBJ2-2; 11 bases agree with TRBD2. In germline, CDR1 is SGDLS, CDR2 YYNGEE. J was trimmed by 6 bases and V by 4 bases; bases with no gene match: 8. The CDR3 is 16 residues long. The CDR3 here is CASSFIAGGRPGELFF. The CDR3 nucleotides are TGTGCCAGCAGCTTTATAGCGGGGGGGCGCCCCGGGGAGCTGTTTTTT.

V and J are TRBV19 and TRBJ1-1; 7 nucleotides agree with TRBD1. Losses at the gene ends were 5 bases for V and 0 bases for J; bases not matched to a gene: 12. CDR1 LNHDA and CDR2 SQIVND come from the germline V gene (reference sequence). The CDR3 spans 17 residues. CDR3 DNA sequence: TGTGCCAGTAGTCCCATCCCCGGACAGGCTCTGAACACTGAAGCTTTCTTT. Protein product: CASSPIPGQALNTEAFF.